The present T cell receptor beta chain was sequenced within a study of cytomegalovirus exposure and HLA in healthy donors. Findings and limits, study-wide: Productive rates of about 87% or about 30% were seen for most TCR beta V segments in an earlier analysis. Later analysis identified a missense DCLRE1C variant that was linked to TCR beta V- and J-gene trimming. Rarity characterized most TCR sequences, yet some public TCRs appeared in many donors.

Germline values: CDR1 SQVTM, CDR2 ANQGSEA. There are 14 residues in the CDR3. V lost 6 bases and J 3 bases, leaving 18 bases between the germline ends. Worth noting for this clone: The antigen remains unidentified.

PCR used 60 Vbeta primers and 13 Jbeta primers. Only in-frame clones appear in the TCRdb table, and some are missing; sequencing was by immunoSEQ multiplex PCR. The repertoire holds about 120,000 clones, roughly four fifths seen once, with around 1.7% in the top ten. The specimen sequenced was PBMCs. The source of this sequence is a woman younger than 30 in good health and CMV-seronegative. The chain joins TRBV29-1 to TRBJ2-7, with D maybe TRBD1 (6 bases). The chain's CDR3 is CSVAGTGKNYEQYF. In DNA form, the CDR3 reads TGCAGCGTAGCAGGAACAGGGAAGAACTACGAGCAGTACTTC.